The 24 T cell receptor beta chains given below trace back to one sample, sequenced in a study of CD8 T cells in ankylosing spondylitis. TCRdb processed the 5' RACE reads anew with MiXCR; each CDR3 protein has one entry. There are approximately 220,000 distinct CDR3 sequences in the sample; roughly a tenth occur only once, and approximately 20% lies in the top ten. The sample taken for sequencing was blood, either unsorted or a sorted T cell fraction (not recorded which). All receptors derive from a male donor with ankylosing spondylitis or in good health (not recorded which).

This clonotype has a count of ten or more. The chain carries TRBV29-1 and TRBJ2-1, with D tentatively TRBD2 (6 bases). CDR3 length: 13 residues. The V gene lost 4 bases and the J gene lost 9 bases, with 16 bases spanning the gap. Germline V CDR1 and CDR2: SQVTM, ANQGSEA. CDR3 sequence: CSVARAGRGEQFF. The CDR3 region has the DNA TGCAGCGTTGCGCGGGCGGGACGCGGTGAGCAGTTCTTC.

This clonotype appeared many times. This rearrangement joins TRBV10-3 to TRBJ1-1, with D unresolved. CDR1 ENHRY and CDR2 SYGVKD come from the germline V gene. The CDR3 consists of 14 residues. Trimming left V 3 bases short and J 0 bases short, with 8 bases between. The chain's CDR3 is CAISEADLNTEAFF. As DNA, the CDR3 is TGTGCCATCAGTGAAGCGGATTTGAACACTGAAGCTTTCTTT.

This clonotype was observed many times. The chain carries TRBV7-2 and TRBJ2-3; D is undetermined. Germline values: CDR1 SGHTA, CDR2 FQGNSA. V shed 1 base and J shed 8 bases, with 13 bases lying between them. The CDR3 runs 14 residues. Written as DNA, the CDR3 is TGTGCCAGCAGCTTAGAGGGTAGGGTAGGTACGCAGTATTTT. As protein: CASSLEGRVGTQYF.

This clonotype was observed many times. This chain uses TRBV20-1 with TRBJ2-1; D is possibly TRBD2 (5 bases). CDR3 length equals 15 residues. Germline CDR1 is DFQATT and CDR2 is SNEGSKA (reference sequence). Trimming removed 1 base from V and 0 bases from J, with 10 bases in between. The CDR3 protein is CSARAGRSSYNEQFF. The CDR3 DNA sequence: TGCAGTGCTAGAGCGGGGAGAAGCTCCTACAATGAGCAGTTCTTC.

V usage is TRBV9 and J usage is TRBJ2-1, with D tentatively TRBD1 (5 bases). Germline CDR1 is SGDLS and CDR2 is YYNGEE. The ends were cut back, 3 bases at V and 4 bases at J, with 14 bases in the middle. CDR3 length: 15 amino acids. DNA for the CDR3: TGTGCCAGCAGCGCACAGGTCCAGAATTACAATGAGCAGTTCTTC. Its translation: CASSAQVQNYNEQFF.

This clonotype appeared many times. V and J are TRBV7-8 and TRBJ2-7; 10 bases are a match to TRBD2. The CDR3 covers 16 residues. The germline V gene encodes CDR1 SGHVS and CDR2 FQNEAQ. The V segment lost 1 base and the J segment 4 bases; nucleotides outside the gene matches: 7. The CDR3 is CASSLVKPSGGYEQYF. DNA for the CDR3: TGTGCCAGCAGCTTAGTCAAACCTAGCGGGGGTTACGAGCAGTACTTC.

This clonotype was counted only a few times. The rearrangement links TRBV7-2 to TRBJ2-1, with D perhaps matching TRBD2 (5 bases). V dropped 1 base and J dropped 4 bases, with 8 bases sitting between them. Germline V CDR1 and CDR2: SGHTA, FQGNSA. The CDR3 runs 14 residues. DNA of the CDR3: TGTGCCAGCAGCTTAGTACCGGGGTACAATGAGCAGTTCTTC. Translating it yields CASSLVPGYNEQFF.

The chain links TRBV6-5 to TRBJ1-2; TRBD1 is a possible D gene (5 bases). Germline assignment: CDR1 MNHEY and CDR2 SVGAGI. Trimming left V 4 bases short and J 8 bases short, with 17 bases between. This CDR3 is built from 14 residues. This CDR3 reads CASSSPQELAGYTF. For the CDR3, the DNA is TGTGCCAGCAGTTCCCCACAGGAGTTAGCCGGCTACACCTTC.

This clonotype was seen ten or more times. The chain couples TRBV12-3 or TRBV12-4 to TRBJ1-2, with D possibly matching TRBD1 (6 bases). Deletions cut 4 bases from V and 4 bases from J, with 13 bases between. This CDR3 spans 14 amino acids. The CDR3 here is CASSSPGGRYGYTF. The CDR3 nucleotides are TGTGCCAGCAGTTCCCCGGGGGGCCGCTATGGCTACACCTTC.

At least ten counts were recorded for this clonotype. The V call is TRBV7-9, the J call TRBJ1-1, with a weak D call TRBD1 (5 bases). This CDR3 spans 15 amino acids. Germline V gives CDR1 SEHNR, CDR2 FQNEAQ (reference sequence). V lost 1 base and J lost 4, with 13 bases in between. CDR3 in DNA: TGTGCCAGCAGCTTAGTGGAGGGACGGGGCACTGAAGCTTTCTTT. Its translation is CASSLVEGRGTEAFF.

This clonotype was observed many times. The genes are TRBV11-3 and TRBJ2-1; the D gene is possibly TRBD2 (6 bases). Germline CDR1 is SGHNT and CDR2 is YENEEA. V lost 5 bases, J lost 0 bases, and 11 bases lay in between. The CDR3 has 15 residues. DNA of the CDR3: TGTGCCAGCAGCCAGGGACTCATCTCCTACAATGAGCAGTTCTTC. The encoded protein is CASSQGLISYNEQFF.

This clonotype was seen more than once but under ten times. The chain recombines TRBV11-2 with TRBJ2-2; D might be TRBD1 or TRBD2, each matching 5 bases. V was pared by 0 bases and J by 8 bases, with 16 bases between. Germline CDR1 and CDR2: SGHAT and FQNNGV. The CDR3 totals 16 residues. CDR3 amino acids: CASSLDPGPIAGELFF. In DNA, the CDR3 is TGTGCCAGCAGCTTAGATCCGGGACCTATAGCAGGGGAGCTGTTTTTT.

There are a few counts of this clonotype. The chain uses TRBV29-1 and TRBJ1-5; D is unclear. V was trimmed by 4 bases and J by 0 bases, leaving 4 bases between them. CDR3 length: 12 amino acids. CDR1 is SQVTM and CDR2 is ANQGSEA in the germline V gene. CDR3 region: CSVVVSNQPQHF. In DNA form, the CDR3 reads TGCAGCGTTGTAGTTAGCAATCAGCCCCAGCATTTT.

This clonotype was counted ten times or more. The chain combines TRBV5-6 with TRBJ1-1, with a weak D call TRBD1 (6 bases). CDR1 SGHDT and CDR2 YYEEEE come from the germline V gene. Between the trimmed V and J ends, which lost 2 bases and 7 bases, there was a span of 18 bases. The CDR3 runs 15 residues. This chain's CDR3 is CASSFDRRIEVEAFF. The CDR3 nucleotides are TGTGCCAGCAGCTTCGACAGGCGAATTGAGGTTGAAGCTTTCTTT.

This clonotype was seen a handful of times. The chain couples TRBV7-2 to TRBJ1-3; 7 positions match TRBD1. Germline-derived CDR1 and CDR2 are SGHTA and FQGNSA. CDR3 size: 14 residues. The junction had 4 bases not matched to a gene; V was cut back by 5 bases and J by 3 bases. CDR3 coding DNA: TGTGCCAGCAGCCCCCGACAGGGTGGAAACACCATATATTTT. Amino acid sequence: CASSPRQGGNTIYF.

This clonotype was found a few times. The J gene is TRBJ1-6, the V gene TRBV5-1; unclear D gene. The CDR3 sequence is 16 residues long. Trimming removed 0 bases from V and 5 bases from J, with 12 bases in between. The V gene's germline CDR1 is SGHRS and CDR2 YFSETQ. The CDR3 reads CASSLGSTTHNSPLHF. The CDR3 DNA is TGCGCCAGCAGCTTGGGTTCCACAACCCATAATTCACCCCTCCACTTT.

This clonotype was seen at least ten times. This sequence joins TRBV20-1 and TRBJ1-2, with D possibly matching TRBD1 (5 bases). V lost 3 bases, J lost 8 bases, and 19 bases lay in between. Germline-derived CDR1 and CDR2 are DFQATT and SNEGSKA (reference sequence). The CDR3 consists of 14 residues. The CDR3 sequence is CSASRAAPRKGYTF. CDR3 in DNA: TGCAGTGCTAGCAGGGCGGCCCCCAGAAAGGGCTACACCTTC.

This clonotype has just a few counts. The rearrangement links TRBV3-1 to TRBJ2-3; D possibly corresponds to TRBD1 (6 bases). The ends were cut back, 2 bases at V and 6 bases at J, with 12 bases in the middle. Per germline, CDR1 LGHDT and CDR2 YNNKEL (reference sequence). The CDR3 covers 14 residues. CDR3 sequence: CASSQFLGADTQYF. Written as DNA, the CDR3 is TGTGCCAGCAGCCAATTTTTGGGGGCGGATACGCAGTATTTT.

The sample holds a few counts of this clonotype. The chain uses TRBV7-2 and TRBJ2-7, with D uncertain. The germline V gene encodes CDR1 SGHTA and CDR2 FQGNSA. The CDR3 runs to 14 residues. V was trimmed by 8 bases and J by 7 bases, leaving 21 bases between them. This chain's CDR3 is CASRQDPEEREQYF. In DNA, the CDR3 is TGTGCCAGCCGGCAGGACCCAGAGGAGAGAGAGCAGTACTTC. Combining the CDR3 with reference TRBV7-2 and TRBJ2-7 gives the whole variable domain GAGVSQSPSNKVTEKGKDVELRCDPISGHTALYWYRQSLGQGLEFLIYFQGNSAPDKSGLPSDRFSAERTGGSVSTLTIQRTQQEDSAVYLCASRQDPEEREQYFGPGTRLTVT.

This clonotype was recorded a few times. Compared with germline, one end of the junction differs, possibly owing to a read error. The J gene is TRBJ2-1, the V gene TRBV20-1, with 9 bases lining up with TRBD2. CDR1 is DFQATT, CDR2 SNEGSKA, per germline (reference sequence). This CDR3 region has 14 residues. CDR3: CSARIPSGDNEHFF. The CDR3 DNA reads TGCAGTGCTAGAATCCCTAGCGGGGACAATGAGCATTTCTTC.

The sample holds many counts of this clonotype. CDR3: CASTGKNTEAFF. As DNA, the CDR3 is TGTGCCAGCACAGGGAAGAACACTGAAGCTTTCTTT. This sequence joins TRBV7-9 and TRBJ1-1, with a tentative D call TRBD1 (5 bases). Trimming removed 7 bases at V and 1 base at J, with 7 bases between. The V gene's germline CDR1 is SEHNR and CDR2 FQNEAQ (reference sequence). The CDR3 has 12 amino acids.

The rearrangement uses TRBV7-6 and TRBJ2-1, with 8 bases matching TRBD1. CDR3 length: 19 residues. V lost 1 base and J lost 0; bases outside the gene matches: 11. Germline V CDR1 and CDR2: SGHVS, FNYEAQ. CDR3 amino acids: CASSLDGTGSLNSYNEQFF. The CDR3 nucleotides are TGTGCCAGCAGCTTAGACGGGACAGGCTCTCTAAACTCCTACAATGAGCAGTTCTTC.

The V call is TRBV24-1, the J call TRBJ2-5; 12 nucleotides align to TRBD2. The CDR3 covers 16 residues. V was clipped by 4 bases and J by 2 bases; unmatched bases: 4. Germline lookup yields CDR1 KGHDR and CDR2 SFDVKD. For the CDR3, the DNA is TGTGCCACCAGTGACCCCGGACTAGCGGGGCAAGAGACCCAGTACTTC. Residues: CATSDPGLAGQETQYF.

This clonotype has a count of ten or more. The chain's CDR3 is CASSRGEMNTEAFF. In nucleotides, the CDR3 is TGCGCCAGCAGCCGAGGGGAGATGAACACTGAAGCTTTCTTT. This chain joins TRBV5-1 and TRBJ1-1, with D possibly matching TRBD1 (5 bases). This CDR3 comprises 14 residues. Germline-derived CDR1 and CDR2 are SGHRS and YFSETQ. V lost 4 bases and J lost 0, with 10 bases in between.